These 12 T cell receptor beta chains were sequenced from one sample in a study of cytomegalovirus exposure and HLA in healthy donors. Profiled with immunoSEQ multiplex PCR; TCRdb holds only in-frame clones, not every one. The top ten hold under 4% of the sample, which has some 250,000 clones, about 90% seen once. The specimen was PBMCs. The receptors originated from a woman aged 25 to 45 in good health and CMV-seronegative.

This chain joins TRBV28 and TRBJ2-7, with 10 positions matching TRBD2. This CDR3 comprises 13 residues. Germline loops: CDR1 MDHEN, CDR2 SYDVKM. Trimming at V came to 9 bases and at J to 0 bases, leaving 2 bases not matched to a gene. Here the CDR3 DNA reads TGTGCCAGGTCTAGCGGGAGCTCCTACGAGCAGTACTTC. Translated, it gives CARSSGSSYEQYF.

The chain has TRBV9 and TRBJ2-2; D uncertain. V was trimmed by 2 bases and J by 4 bases, leaving 12 bases between them. Germline CDR1 SGDLS, CDR2 YYNGEE. The CDR3 extends over 15 amino acids. The CDR3, as DNA: TGTGCCAGCAGCGTCGAAAACGGGCCCACCGGGGAGCTGTTTTTT. It yields the protein CASSVENGPTGELFF.

The chain employs TRBV2 and TRBJ1-1, with 7 positions matching TRBD1. The germline V gene encodes CDR1 SNHLY and CDR2 FYNNEI. The CDR3 is 15 residues long. Unmatched junction bases numbered 10, after V lost 4 bases and J lost 5 bases. The DNA of the CDR3 is TGTGCCAGCAGTGCCCCGACAGGGAAAGGGACTGAAGCTTTCTTT. Protein product: CASSAPTGKGTEAFF. Together with reference TRBV2 and TRBJ1-1, the CDR3 gives the full variable domain: EPEVTQTPSHQVTQMGQEVILRCVPISNHLYFYWYRQILGQKVEFLVSFYNNEISEKSEIFDDQFSVERPDGSNFTLKIRSTKLEDSAMYFCASSAPTGKGTEAFFGQGTRLTVV.

This chain uses TRBV4-2 with TRBJ2-1, with 7 bases lining up with TRBD2. Germline assignment: CDR1 LGHNA and CDR2 YNFKEQ. The CDR3 is made up of 17 amino acids. V lost 0 bases and J lost 8; bases outside the gene matches: 13. As DNA, the CDR3 is TGTGCCAGCAGCCAAGATAGGACCGGGACTACGGTCGATGAGCAGTTCTTC. The encoded protein is CASSQDRTGTTVDEQFF.

The chain links TRBV10-3 to TRBJ2-4; 10 bases map to TRBD2. J lost 14 bases, V lost 9 bases, and 4 bases had no gene match. The CDR3 spans 10 residues. Germline CDR1 is ENHRY and CDR2 is SYGVKD. The CDR3: CAIGLAEKYF. The CDR3 DNA reads TGTGCCATTGGACTAGCGGAAAAGTACTTC.

This sequence joins TRBV11-1 and TRBJ1-1, with D unclear. Trimming shortened V by 4 bases and J by 1 base, and 4 bases separated the two germline ends. This CDR3 has 12 amino acids. Germline values: CDR1 SGHAT, CDR2 FQDESV (reference sequence). Written as DNA, the CDR3 is TGTGCCAGCAGCTCCGGGAACACTGAAGCTTTCTTT. Protein sequence: CASSSGNTEAFF.

The J gene is TRBJ2-7, the V gene TRBV5-6; no clear D. In germline, CDR1 is SGHDT, CDR2 YYEEEE. CDR3 length: 15 amino acids. Between the trimmed V and J ends, which lost 0 bases and 3 bases, there was a span of 13 bases. The CDR3 is CASSLGSGGHYEQYF. CDR3 DNA: TGTGCCAGCAGCTTGGGATCAGGCGGCCACTACGAGCAGTACTTC.

This rearrangement joins TRBV6-5 to TRBJ1-2; D call uncertain. The CDR3 is 14 amino acids. Trimming removed 0 bases from V and 4 bases from J, with 9 bases in between. Germline V gene sequence: CDR1 MNHEY, CDR2 SVGAGI. For the CDR3, the DNA is TGTGCCAGCAGTTACTCGCCATCATCCTATGGCTACACCTTC. Translated: CASSYSPSSYGYTF.

The chain combines TRBV30 with TRBJ2-7; 7 bases line up with TRBD1. Germline V CDR1 and CDR2: GTSNPN, SVGIG (reference sequence). This CDR3 contains 14 residues. V trimming: 3 bases; J trimming: 2 bases; junction bases outside the gene matches: 7. The CDR3 coding sequence is TGTGCCTGGAGGCGACAGGGTGGGCCCTACGAGCAGTACTTC. Translated, it gives CAWRRQGGPYEQYF.

Only one count was recorded for this clone. The chain has TRBV9 and TRBJ1-2; possible D gene TRBD1, 6 bases. The CDR3 consists of 14 residues. Germline V lookup: CDR1 SGDLS, CDR2 YYNGEE. The germline V and J ends were trimmed by 10 bases and 3 bases, with 19 bases remaining between them. DNA for the CDR3: TGTGCCTCCTCCCCCAGGGGCGCCGACTATGGCTACACCTTC. This encodes CASSPRGADYGYTF.

The chain employs TRBV4-3 and TRBJ2-7; 10 nucleotides line up with TRBD2. Losses at the gene ends were 4 bases for V and 5 bases for J; bases not matched to a gene: 8. This CDR3 has 15 amino acids. Germline CDR1 is LGHNA and CDR2 is YSLEER. CDR3 protein: CASSPTSGVLDEQYF. The CDR3 region has the DNA TGCGCCAGCAGCCCTACTAGCGGGGTCTTGGACGAGCAGTACTTC.

The chain joins TRBV6-1 to TRBJ1-1; D is uncertain. Deletions cut 5 bases from V and 8 bases from J, with 12 bases between. Germline-derived CDR1 and CDR2 are MNHNS and SASEGT. The CDR3 length is 12 residues. CDR3 protein: CASSPPAAEAFF. The CDR3 DNA follows: TGTGCCAGCAGTCCCCCGGCGGCAGAAGCTTTCTTT.